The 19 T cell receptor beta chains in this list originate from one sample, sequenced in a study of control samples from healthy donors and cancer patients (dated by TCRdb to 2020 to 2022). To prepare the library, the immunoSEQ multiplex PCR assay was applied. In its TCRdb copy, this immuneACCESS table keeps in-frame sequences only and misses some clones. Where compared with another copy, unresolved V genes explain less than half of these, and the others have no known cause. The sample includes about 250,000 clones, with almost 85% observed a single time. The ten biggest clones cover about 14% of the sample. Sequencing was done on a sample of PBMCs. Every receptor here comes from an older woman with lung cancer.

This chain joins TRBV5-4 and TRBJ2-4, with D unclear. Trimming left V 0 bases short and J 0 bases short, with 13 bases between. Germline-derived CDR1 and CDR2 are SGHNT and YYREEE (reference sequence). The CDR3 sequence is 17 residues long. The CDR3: CASSLAPGTLAKNIQYF. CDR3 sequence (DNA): TGTGCCAGCAGCTTGGCCCCTGGAACGTTAGCCAAAAACATTCAGTACTTC.

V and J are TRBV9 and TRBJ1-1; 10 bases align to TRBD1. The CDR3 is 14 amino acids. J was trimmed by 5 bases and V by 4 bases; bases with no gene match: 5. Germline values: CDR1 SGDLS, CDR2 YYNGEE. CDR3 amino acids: CASSPTGGGTEAFF. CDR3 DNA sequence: TGTGCCAGCAGCCCGACAGGGGGCGGAACTGAAGCTTTCTTT.

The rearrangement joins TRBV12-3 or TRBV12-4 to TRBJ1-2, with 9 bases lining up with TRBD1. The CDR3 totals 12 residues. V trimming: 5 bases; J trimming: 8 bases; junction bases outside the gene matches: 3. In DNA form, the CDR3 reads TGTGCCAGCAGTGGGACAGGGTACGGCTACACCTTC. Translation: CASSGTGYGYTF.

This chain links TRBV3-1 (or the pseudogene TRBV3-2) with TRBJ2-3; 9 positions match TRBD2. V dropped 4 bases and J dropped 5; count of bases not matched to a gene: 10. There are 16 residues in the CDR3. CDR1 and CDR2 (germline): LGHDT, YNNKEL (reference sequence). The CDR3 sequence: CASSPLGGRVGDTQYF. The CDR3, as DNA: TGTGCCAGCAGCCCCCTTGGCGGGAGGGTCGGAGATACGCAGTATTTT.

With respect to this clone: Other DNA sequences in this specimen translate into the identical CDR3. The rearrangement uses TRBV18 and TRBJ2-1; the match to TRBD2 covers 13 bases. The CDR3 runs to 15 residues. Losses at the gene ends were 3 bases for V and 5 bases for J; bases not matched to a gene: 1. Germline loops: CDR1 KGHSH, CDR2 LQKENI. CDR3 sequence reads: CASSPGLAGDNEQFF. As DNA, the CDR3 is TGTGCCAGCTCACCCGGACTAGCGGGGGACAATGAGCAGTTCTTC. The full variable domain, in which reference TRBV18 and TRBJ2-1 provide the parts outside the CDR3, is NAGVMQNPRHLVRRRGQEARLRCSPMKGHSHVYWYRQLPEEGLKFMVYLQKENIIDESGMPKERFSAEFPKEGPSILRIQQVVRGDSAAYFCASSPGLAGDNEQFFGPGTRLTVL.

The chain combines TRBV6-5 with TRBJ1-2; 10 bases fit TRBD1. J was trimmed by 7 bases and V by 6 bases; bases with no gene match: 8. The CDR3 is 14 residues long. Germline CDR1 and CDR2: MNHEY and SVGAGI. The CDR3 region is CASRIDRGRAGYTF. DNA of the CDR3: TGTGCCAGCAGAATAGACAGGGGGCGGGCTGGCTACACCTTC.

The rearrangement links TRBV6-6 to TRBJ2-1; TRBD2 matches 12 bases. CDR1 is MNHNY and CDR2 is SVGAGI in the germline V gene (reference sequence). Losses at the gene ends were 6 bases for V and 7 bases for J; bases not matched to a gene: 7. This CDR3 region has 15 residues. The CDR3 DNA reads TGTGCCAGCAGCCTAGCGGGGGGGGTTCTAAATGAGCAGTTCTTC. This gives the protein CASSLAGGVLNEQFF.

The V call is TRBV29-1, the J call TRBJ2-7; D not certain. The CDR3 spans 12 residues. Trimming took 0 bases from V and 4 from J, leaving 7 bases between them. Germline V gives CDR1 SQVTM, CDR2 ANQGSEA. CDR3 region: CSVEDLGYEQYF. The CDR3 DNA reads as TGCAGCGTTGAAGACCTGGGGTACGAGCAGTACTTC.

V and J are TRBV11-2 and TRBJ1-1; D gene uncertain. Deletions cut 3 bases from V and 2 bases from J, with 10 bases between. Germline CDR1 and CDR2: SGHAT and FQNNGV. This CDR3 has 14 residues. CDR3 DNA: TGTGCCAGCAGCTTGGACGGAGTTAACACTGAAGCTTTCTTT. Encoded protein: CASSLDGVNTEAFF.

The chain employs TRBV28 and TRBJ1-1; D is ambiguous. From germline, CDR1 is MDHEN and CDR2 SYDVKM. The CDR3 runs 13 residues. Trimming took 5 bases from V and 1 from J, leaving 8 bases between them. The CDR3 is CASSLISNTEAFF. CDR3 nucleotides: TGTGCCAGCAGTCTGATTTCGAACACTGAAGCTTTCTTT.

For the CDR3, the DNA is TGTGCCAGCAGTTTGTGGCCGGCGGGGACTAATGAAAAACTGTTTTTT. Translating it yields CASSLWPAGTNEKLFF. V is TRBV28 and J is TRBJ1-4; D gene ambiguous. V lost 3 bases to trimming and J lost 2 bases, with 13 bases between them. The CDR3 has 16 residues. Germline CDR1 and CDR2: MDHEN and SYDVKM.

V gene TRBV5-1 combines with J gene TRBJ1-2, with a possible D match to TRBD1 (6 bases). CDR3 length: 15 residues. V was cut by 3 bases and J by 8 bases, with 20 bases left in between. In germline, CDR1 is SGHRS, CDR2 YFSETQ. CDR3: CASSSPDTRGEGYTF. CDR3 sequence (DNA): TGCGCCAGCAGCTCCCCGGACACTAGGGGGGAAGGCTACACCTTC.

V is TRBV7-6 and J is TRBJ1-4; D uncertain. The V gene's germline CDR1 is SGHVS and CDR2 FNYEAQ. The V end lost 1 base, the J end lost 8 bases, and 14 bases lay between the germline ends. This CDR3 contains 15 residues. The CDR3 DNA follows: TGTGCCAGCAGCTTAGAAGGGCCGGCGGCGGAAAAACTGTTTTTT. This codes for CASSLEGPAAEKLFF. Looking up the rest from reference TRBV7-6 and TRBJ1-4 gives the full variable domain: GAGVSQSPRYKVTKRGQDVALRCDPISGHVSLYWYRQALGQGPEFLTYFNYEAQQDKSGLPNDRFSAERPEGSISTLTIQRTEQRDSAMYRCASSLEGPAAEKLFFGSGTQLSVL.

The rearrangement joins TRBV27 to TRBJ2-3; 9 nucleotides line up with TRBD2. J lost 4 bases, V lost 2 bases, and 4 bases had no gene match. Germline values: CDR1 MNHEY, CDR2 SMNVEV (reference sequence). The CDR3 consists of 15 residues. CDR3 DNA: TGTGCCAGCAGTTTAGCGGGAGGGATGCCAGATACGCAGTATTTT. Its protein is CASSLAGGMPDTQYF.

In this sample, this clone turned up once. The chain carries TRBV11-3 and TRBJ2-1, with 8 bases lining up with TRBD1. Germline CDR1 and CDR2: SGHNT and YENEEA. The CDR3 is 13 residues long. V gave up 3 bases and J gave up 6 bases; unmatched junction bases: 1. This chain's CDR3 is CASSLDRVNEQFF. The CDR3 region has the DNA TGTGCCAGCAGCTTGGACAGGGTCAATGAGCAGTTCTTC.

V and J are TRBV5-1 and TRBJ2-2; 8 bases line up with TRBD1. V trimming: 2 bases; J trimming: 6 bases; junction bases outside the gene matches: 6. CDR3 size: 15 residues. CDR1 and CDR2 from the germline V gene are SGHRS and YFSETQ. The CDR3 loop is CASSFGQGMAGELFF. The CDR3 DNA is TGCGCCAGCAGCTTCGGACAGGGCATGGCCGGGGAGCTGTTTTTT.

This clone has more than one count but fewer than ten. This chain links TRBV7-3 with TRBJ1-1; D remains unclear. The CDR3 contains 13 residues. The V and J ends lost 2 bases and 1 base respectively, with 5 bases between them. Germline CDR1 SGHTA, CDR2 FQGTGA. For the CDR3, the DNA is TGTGCCAGCAGCTTAGGGCAGAACACTGAAGCTTTCTTT. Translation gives CASSLGQNTEAFF.

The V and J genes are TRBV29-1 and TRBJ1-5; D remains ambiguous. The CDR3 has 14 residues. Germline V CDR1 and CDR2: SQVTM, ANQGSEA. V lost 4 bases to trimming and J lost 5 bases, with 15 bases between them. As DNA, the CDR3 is TGCAGCGTTGCCCCCTCGGCAGCAGATCAGCCCCAGCATTTT. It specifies CSVAPSAADQPQHF.

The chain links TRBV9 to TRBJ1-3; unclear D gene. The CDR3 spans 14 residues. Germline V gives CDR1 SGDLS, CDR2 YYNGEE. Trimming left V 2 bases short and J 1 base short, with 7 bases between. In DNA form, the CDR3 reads TGTGCCAGCAGCGTGTCAGCTTCTGGAAACACCATATATTTT. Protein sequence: CASSVSASGNTIYF.